These T cell receptor beta chains were read from a single sample in a study of Ad26.COV2.S vaccination and SARS-CoV-2 variants. Measured with immunoSEQ multiplex PCR; TCRdb has only the in-frame clones, and not every one. Of roughly 330,000 clones listed, 85% to 90% are singletons. Sample: peripheral blood, taken in a trial of Ad26.COV2.S vaccine versus placebo. The receptors were sampled from a person aged 18-65 years who received the Ad26.COV2.S COVID-19 vaccine or a placebo. Each CDR3 is given without its conserved first and last residue. The size entry is marked missing in some rows and otherwise reads once, few, many or a size class.

ASSPNVDEQF	-	TRBJ2-1	TRBV6-2/TRBV6-3
ASSPDNTGELF	-	TRBJ2-2	TRBV7-9
ATSRDPHGTGNTEAF	-	TRBJ1-1	TRBV15
ASSGSEQY	-	TRBJ2-7	TRBV2
ASSYGSSPKPEAF	-	TRBJ1-1	TRBV6-6
ASTGGRLNTEAF	-	TRBJ1-1	TRBV5-1
ASSVGSGGSGNTIY	once	TRBJ1-3	TRBV9
ASGGGYGYT	-	TRBJ1-2	TRBV5-1
ASSLSRAYSGANVLT	once	TRBJ2-6	TRBV7-2
ASSPEYRGPDSGNTIY	-	TRBJ1-3	TRBV18
ASSLPTGNIQY	once	TRBJ2-4	TRBV5-4
ASSLLAGGYNEQF	-	TRBJ2-1	TRBV3-1/TRBV3-2
ASSQVYGELF	-	TRBJ2-2	TRBV3-1/TRBV3-2
ASSREGNGNYGYT	-	TRBJ1-2	TRBV4-1
ASSQVGDREFYGYT	few	TRBJ1-2	TRBV4-3
ASSHPTRGNQPQH	-	TRBJ1-5	TRBV23-1
ASSADGQGNPNEKLF	-	TRBJ1-4	TRBV9
ASSLAGYRGLIPHRSNQPQH	-	TRBJ1-5	TRBV19
ASSFGGTPEF	-	TRBJ2-1	TRBV5-4
ASSFDNEQF	-	TRBJ2-1	TRBV7-9
SVYVFYTDTQY	-	TRBJ2-3	TRBV29-1
ASSPMSDTQY	-	TRBJ2-3	TRBV7-9